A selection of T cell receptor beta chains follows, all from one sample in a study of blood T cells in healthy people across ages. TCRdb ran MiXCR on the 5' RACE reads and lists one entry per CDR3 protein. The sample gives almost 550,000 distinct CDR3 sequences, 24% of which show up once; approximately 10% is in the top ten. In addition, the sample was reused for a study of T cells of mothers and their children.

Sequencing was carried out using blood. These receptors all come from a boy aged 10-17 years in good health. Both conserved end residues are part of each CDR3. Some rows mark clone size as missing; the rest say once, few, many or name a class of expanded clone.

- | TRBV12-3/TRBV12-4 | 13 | CASSLTGPGELFF
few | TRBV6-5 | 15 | CASTHPQFGHGELFF
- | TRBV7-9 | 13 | CASSSLQTGRYTF
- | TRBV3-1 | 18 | CASSQAYDGAIGTDTQYF
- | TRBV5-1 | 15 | CASSSSTVGNSPLHF
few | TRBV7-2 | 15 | CASSLTPPGEGGYTF
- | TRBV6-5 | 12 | CASSLDRAGYTF
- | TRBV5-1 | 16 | CASSDSGQGNTGELFF
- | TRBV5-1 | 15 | CASSLLTSGSSEQHF
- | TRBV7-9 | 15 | CASSRRGDSNYGYTF
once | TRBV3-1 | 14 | CASSPSGPEETQYF
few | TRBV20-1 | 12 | CRPPEGKETQYF
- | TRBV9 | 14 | CASSVRASSYEQYF
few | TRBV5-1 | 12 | CASSLAVTEAFF
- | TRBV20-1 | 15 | CSAPTRDRGSYEQYF
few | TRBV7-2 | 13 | CASTPGVDEKLFF
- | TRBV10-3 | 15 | CAISEFDRDEEKLFF
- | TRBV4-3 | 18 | CASSQGYHRAPGLYEQYF
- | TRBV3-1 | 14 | CASSQWDRYNEQFF
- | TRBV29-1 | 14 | CSVEGLAGTYEQYF
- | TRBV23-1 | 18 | CASSQSRHEGPPEQTQYF
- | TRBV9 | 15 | CASSVTGSSAYEQYF
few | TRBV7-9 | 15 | CASHLIWAQQETQYF
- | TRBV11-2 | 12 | CASSRSGTEKYF
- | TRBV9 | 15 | CASSVALGANEKLFF
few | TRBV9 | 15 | CASSAQGQGFYEQYF
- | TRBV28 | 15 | CASSPPRQGTREQYF
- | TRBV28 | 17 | CASVMGGRPYSGNTIYF
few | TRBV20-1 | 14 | CSATGTDSNQPQHF
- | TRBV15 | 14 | CATSRDPSDYEQYF
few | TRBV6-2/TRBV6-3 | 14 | CASSYSKLANEQFF
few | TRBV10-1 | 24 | CASSEPGGLAGSVVDTLAKNIQYF
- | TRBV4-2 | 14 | CASARQGAQTEAFF
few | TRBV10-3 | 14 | CAIRGQVENTEAFF
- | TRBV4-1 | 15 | CASSHLSTVSYEQYF
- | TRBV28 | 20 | CASSSLIHTSGRASTDTQYF
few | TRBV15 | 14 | CATSRDSDGYEQYF
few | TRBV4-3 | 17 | CASSHSDSALRHEKLFF
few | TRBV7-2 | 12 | CASSPRYYEQYF
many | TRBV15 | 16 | CATSSLQGKSNQPQHF
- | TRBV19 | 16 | CARVAGALGKTDTQYF
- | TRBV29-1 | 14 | CSVEYLGSPYEQYF
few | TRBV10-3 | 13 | CAISVQGDSPLHF
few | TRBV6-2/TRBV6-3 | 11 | CASSNAYEQYF
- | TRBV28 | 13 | CASSPDYGETQYF